This TCR beta chain comes out of a study of vaccination and CD4 T cells after COVID-19 (dated by TCRdb to between 2020 and 2023). For the wider study: Convalescent patients had a positive SARS-CoV-2 result on nasal swab PCR, and of these patients, nine had mild disease and one had severe disease. As controls, cultures received a CEFX viral epitope pool (the positive control), an HIV-1 Nef peptide pool (the negative control), or no peptide at all. Post-vaccine blood samples were obtained a median of around 67 days after the second vaccine dose, with a range of about 13 to 250 days. Participants received two doses of either the Pfizer-BioNTech BNT162b2 vaccine (n=8) or the Moderna mRNA-1273 vaccine (n=2). Six males and four females were included in the convalescent cohort, with two Hispanic individuals, seven Caucasians, two Asians and one multiracial person represented. Overlapping spike peptide pools from SARS-CoV-2 and from the common cold coronaviruses HCoV-NL63, HCoV-OC43 and HCoV-229E were used as culture stimuli. The spike-specific CD4+ TCR repertoire was compared before and after mRNA vaccination in 10 COVID-19 convalescent patients and a handful of infection-naive healthy vaccine recipients. Post-COVID blood samples were collected from convalescent patients a median of approximately 93 days after diagnosis, with a range of about 35 to 161 days. For a few convalescent patients, samples were collected at an early post-vaccination timepoint (day 14) as well as at a late post-vaccination timepoint (days 161 to 241). Results and caveats for the whole study, not just this receptor: Among convalescent patients, a median about 87% of the SARS-CoV-2-reactive clones seen after vaccination appeared only after vaccination, which suggests priming specific to the vaccine. In convalescent patients, nearly all vaccine-specific clones (304 of 307) were found to be mono-reactive for SARS-CoV-2 spike rather than cross-reactive with common cold coronaviruses. An increase in the median number of SARS-CoV-2-reactive clonotypes from 20 to 25 after infection to approximately 41 after vaccination was observed, but the change was not found to be significant. The study included relatively few convalescent patients and did not analyze early timepoints after natural infection.

A word on this clonotype: Its antigen is unknown. Per-nucleotide qualities are absent, and no much larger clonotype sits a single base away.

Based on the germline V gene, the CDR1 and CDR2 sequences are MNHEY and SVGEGT. The CDR3, from cysteine to phenylalanine, totals 14 residues. The kept DNA is CDR3 alone, 42 bases in frame from the first base. A distance of 13 bases separates the germline ends of V and J, which lose 5 bases and 8 bases respectively. The sample's time point label, decoded: late sampling 161 to 241 days after vaccination in three convalescent patients. Explained via the paper, the treatment or condition label denotes: roughly 10-day PBMC culture with coronavirus spike peptide pools or control peptides (ViraFEST assay). To expand antigen-specific T cells with peptide pools and then pick out the expanded clonotypes through TCR sequencing, the study relied on the ViraFEST assay. Positive SARS-CoV-2 PCR tests in the convalescent patients dated from March to December 2020, before Alpha, Beta and Delta variants emerged in the United States. Fewer than 2.5 million PBMCs per well were cultured in IMDM with approximately 5.5% human AB serum and approximately 9.1 IU/ml IL-2, plus 10 ug/ml peptide pools. Half of the culture medium was replaced with fresh IL-2-containing medium on days 3 and 7. After around 10 days of culture, CD4+ T cells were isolated by negative selection using the EasySep CD4+ T cell isolation kit. Ficoll-Paque Plus gradient centrifugation was used to isolate PBMCs from whole blood, and the isolated PBMCs were then either used fresh or cryopreserved at -140C. Culture conditions were generally each tested in triplicate wells.

The protocol used for the library was PCR. DNA from cultured CD4+ T cells underwent TCR sequencing with the Oncomine TCR Beta short-read assay at the Johns Hopkins FTIC core. Genomic DNA was extracted from the cultured CD4+ T cells with the QIAamp micro DNA kit. Oncomine TCR Beta libraries from cultured CD4+ T cells were pooled with unique dual indexes and sequenced on an Illumina iSeq 100. As for the original processing: Non-productive sequences were removed, and CDR3s not starting with C, not ending with F or W, or shorter than 7 amino acids were discarded. Antigen-specific clonotypes were identified using the MANAFEST web application through comparison of peptide-stimulated wells with reference and other culture wells. To be called positive, a clone needed an FDR below 0.05, an odds ratio above 5, and a productive frequency above 0.1% in at least two of three replicate wells. Cross-reactive clonotypes were defined as significantly expanded in both SARS-CoV-2 spike wells and at least one common cold coronavirus spike condition. CDR3 homology was assessed with Levenshtein distances (stringdist) and unrooted phylogenetic trees (ape) in R version 3.6.1. The public reads were reprocessed in TCRdb via fastp at Q25 and MiXCR, keeping in-frame beta chains. Rows matching on CDR3 protein sequence are summarized as one entry with the most common DNA and genes. The V and J calls reflect TCRdb's pipeline rather than the authors' work. The sample contains under 30,000 distinct CDR3 sequences, about 42% of them found a single time. The leading ten clones occupy 4.1% of the sample.

The rearrangement joined TRBV6-2 or TRBV6-3 to TRBJ1-6, with the D gene not confidently named. This TCR came from a human donor who had recovered from COVID-19. The specimen comprised CD4+ T cells from blood, cultured in vitro, sampled about 7 months after SARS-CoV-2 vaccination. The CDR3 reads CASSTPLTDSPLHF. The nucleotide sequence reads as follows: TGTGCCAGCAGTACCCCTTTGACGGATTCACCCCTCCACTTT.